This T cell receptor beta chain was profiled in a study of early T cells in non-severe SARS-CoV-2 infection. Study background: Sequencing used unsorted whole-blood bulk RNA, so chains lack pairing. Findings of the study overall: Comparison of clonotypes with VDJdb favored anti-spike CD8 responses while missing private and CD4 specificities.

J was trimmed by 3 bases and V by 4 bases; bases with no gene match: 10. The CDR3 covers 15 residues. In germline, CDR1 is DFQATT, CDR2 SNEGSKA (reference sequence). Attachment of unique molecular identifiers to individual cDNA molecules was performed. MiXCR, applied by TCRdb to the 5' RACE reads, yields one record per CDR3 protein. The sample consists of roughly 72,000 distinct CDR3 sequences, roughly 12% of them appearing once. In its sample, this clonotype was seen many times. The antigen is unknown. This sequence was found in an adult who was a healthcare worker with PCR-confirmed SARS-CoV-2 infection or an uninfected control (not recorded which). Sequencing input: whole blood. The chain carries TRBV20-1 and TRBJ2-3, with TRBD2 matching 7 bases. As DNA, the CDR3 is TGCAGTGCTATTGAGGGCGGGAGAGGTACAGATACGCAGTATTTT. Translated, it gives CSAIEGGRGTDTQYF.